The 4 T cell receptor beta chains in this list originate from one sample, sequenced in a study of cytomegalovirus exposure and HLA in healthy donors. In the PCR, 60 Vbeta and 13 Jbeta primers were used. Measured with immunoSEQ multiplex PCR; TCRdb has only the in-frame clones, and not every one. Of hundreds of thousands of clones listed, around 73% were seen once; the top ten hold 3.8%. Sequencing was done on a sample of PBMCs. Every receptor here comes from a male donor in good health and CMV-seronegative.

This CDR3 is CASSSTGTETGNTIYF. The CDR3 region has the DNA TGTGCCAGCAGCTCAACCGGGACAGAGACTGGAAACACCATATATTTT. This chain links TRBV7-9 with TRBJ1-3, with 7 bases matching TRBD1. CDR1 is SEHNR, CDR2 FQNEAQ, per germline (reference sequence). This CDR3 region has 16 residues. The trim removed 4 bases at V and 2 bases at J, leaving 8 bases unmatched.

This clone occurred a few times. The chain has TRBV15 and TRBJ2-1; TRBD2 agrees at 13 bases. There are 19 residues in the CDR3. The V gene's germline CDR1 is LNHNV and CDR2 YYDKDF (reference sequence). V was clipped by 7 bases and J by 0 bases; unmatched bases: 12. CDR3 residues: CATTRGLTSGRSSYNEQFF. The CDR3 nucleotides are TGTGCCACCACCCGGGGGTTGACTAGCGGGAGGAGCTCCTACAATGAGCAGTTCTTC.

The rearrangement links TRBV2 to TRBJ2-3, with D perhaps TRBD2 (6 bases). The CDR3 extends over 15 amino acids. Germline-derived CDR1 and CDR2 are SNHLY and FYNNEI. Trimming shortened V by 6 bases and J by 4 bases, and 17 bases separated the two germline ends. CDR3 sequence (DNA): TGTGCCAGCAGGCGGGGAGTAGCCCGCGCAGATACGCAGTATTTT. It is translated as CASRRGVARADTQYF.

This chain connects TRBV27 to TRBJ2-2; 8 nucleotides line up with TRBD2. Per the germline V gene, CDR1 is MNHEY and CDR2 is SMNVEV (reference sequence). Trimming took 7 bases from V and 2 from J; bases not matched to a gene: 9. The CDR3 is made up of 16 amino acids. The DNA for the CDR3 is TGTGCCAGCAAAAGTATAGCGGGGATAAACACCGGGGAGCTGTTTTTT. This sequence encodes CASKSIAGINTGELFF.